A single TCR beta chain is shown here with its context. What it binds is not known. These data are taken from a study of cytomegalovirus exposure and HLA in healthy donors. Sequencing was performed with immunoSEQ multiplex PCR; in TCRdb, only in-frame clones are kept and a portion is missing. The sample carries tens of thousands of clones, around nine tenths recorded once. Findings and caveats of the study: There were around 160 TCR beta chains listed as cytomegalovirus-associated.

The CDR3 runs to 15 residues. The source of this sequence is a man between 18 and 35 years old in good health and CMV-seronegative. The chain combines TRBV21-1 with TRBJ2-2; the D call TRBD1 from the table was never checked on the DNA. TRBV21-1 is classified as a pseudogene. Input material: PBMCs. This chain's CDR3 is CASRNRQGRAGELFF. For the CDR3, the DNA is TGTGCCAGCCGAAATCGACAGGGGAGGGCCGGGGAGCTGTTTTTT.